These 3 T cell receptor beta chains were all obtained from the same sample, sequenced in a study of T cell repertoires in cytomegalovirus infection. Via MiXCR, TCRdb re-called the reads, giving one row per CDR3 protein. The data show about 920,000 distinct CDR3 sequences, roughly 30% seen once. No antigen has been identified for these receptors. The sequencing here drew on cultured CD8+ T cells from PBMCs, taken from culture after CMV antigen stimulation. Receptor source: a human donor in good health (CMV status not recorded). Some clones in this sample may be carry-over from other donors' samples.

This clonotype came up a few times. The genes are TRBV5-1 and TRBJ1-2; TRBD1 matches 7 bases. With 4 bases clipped from V and 0 bases from J, the junction kept 3 bases outside the gene matches. Germline V CDR1 and CDR2: SGHRS, YFSETQ. This CDR3 is 14 amino acids long. CDR3 residues: CASSGGQANYGYTF. The CDR3 DNA sequence: TGCGCCAGCAGCGGAGGACAGGCTAACTATGGCTACACCTTC.

As for this clonotype: Given a much more abundant clone one base away, this may be a read error. The chain recombines TRBV7-6 with TRBJ1-6; tentatively, D is TRBD1 (6 bases). The CDR3 sequence is 16 residues long. Germline V gene data show CDR1 as SGHVS and CDR2 as FNYEAQ. CDR3 in amino acids: CANSLYTGTMESPLHF. For the CDR3, the DNA is TGTGCCAACAGCTTATATACAGGGACGATGGAGTCACCCCTCCACTTT.

The gene calls are TRBV5-1 and TRBJ2-1; the match to TRBD2 covers 8 bases. The CDR3 length is 15 residues. CDR1 SGHRS and CDR2 YFSETQ come from the germline V gene. V dropped 1 base and J dropped 5; count of bases not matched to a gene: 5. The CDR3 DNA reads as TGCGCCAGCAGCTTGCAACTAGCGGCCCACAATGAGCAGTTCTTC. This gives the protein CASSLQLAAHNEQFF.